This T cell receptor beta chain was recorded in a study of regulatory T cells in long-lasting Graves disease. CDR3-region Arm-PCR and iRepertoire HTBI primers produced the TCR beta libraries. MiXCR, run by TCRdb on the multiplex PCR reads, gives a single entry per CDR3 protein. The sample records hundreds of thousands of distinct CDR3 sequences, approximately 15% being singletons. Germline-derived CDR1 and CDR2 are SGHRS and YFSETQ. This CDR3 region has 14 residues. The V end lost 7 bases, the J end lost 0 bases, and 13 bases lay between the germline ends. Specified time point: newly diagnosed GD, antithyroid drugs for less than 3 months. Extracted RNA from PBMCs served as the source of the TCR library. This clonotype was recorded many times. Its antigen is as yet unknown. Findings and limits, study-wide: Newly diagnosed disease favored TRBV20-1 and TRBJ2-1 over persistent disease.

The sample also formed part of further work on T cells in Graves' hyperthyroidism and ophthalmopathy. From that second work: Clinicians diagnosed patients from clinical symptoms, serum thyroxine and TRAb, thyroid ultrasound and orbital computed tomography.

The TCR sequence derives from a man aged 25-40 years with Graves disease. This material consisted of peripheral blood mononuclear cells (PBMCs), taken at new diagnosis, from a patient treated with antithyroid drugs. The chain recombines TRBV5-1 with TRBJ1-1; no firm D call. CDR3 protein: CASGRQSMNTEAFF. The CDR3 DNA is TGCGCCAGCGGTCGTCAGTCCATGAACACTGAAGCTTTCTTT.